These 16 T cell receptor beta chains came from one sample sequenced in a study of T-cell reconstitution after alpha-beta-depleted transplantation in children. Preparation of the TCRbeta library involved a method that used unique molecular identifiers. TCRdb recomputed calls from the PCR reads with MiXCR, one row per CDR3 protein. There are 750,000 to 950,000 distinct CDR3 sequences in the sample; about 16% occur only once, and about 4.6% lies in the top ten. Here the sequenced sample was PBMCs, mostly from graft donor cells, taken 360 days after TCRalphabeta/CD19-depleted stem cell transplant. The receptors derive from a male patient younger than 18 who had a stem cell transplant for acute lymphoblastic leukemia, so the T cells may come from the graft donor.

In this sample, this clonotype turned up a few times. CDR3 sequence reads: CASSPLAGDYYEQYF. The CDR3 region has the DNA TGCGCCAGCAGCCCACTAGCGGGAGACTACTACGAGCAGTACTTC. The chain recombines TRBV5-1 with TRBJ2-7; 11 bases align to TRBD2. V lost 4 bases, J lost 3 bases, and 6 bases stayed unmatched. Germline CDR1 and CDR2: SGHRS and YFSETQ. This CDR3 region has 15 residues.

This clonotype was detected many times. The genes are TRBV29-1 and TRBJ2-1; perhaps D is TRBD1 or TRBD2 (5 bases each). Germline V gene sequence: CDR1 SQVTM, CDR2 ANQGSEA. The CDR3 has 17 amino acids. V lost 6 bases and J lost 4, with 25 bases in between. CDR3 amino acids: CSVDGAGEGMKYNEQFF. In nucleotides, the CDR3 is TGCAGCGTGGACGGTGCCGGAGAGGGGATGAAATACAATGAGCAGTTCTTC.

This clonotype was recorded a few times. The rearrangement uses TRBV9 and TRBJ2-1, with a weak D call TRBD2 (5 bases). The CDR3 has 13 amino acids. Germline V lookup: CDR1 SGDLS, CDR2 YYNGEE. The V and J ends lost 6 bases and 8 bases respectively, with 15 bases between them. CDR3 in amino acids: CASTPYPGDEQFF. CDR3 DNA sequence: TGTGCCAGCACCCCCTATCCCGGGGATGAGCAGTTCTTC.

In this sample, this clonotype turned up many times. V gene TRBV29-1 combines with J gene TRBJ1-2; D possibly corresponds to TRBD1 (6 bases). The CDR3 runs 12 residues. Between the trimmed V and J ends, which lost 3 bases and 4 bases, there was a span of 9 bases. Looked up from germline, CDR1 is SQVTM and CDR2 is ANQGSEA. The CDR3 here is CSVDEGGYGYTF. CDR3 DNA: TGCAGCGTTGACGAGGGGGGCTATGGCTACACCTTC.

Here the CDR3 DNA reads TGCGCCAGCAGCCAAGGGAGACAGGCTCCCTATGGCTACACCTTC. Encoded protein: CASSQGRQAPYGYTF. The chain carries TRBV4-1 and TRBJ1-2; tentative D call: TRBD1 (6 bases). The CDR3 consists of 15 residues. CDR1 is MGHRA and CDR2 is YSYEKL in the germline V gene. The V and J ends lost 1 base and 4 bases respectively, with 13 bases between them.

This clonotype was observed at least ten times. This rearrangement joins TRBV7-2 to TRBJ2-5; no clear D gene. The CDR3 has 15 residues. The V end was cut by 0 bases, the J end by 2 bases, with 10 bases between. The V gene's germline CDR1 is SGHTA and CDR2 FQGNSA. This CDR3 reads CASSLASGRQETQYF. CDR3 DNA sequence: TGTGCCAGCAGCTTAGCATCCGGGCGGCAAGAGACCCAGTACTTC. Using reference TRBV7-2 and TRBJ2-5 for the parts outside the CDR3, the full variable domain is GAGVSQSPSNKVTEKGKDVELRCDPISGHTALYWYRQSLGQGLEFLIYFQGNSAPDKSGLPSDRFSAERTGGSVSTLTIQRTQQEDSAVYLCASSLASGRQETQYFGPGTRLLVL.

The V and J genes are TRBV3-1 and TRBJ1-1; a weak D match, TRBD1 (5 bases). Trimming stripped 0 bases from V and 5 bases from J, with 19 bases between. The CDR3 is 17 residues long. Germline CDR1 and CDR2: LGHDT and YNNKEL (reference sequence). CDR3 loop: CASSQDRRVAGLTEAFF. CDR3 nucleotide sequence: TGTGCCAGCAGCCAAGATCGAAGGGTGGCAGGGCTTACTGAAGCTTTCTTT.

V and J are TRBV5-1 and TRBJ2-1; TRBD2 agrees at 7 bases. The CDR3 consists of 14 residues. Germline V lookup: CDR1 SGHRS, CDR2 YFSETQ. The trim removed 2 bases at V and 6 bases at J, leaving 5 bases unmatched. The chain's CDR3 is CASSFTRESNEQFF. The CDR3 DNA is TGCGCCAGCAGCTTCACGCGGGAGTCCAATGAGCAGTTCTTC.

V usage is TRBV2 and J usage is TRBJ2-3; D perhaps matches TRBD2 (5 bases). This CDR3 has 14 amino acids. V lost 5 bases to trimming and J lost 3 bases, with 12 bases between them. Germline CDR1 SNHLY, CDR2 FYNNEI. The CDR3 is CASSFLAVTDTQYF. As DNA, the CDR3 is TGTGCCAGCAGTTTCCTAGCCGTAACAGATACGCAGTATTTT.

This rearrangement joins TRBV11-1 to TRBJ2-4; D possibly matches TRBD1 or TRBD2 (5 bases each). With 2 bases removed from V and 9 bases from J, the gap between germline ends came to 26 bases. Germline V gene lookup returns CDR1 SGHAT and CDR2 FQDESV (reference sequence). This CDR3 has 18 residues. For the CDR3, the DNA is TGTGCCAGCAGCTTATTGATTCCGAGGGGAACGGAGAGGAGCATTCAGTACTTC. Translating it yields CASSLLIPRGTERSIQYF.

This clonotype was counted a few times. This chain's CDR3 is CASSLSSTGLDEQYF. The CDR3 DNA is TGTGCCAGTAGTCTCTCGTCGACAGGGTTGGACGAGCAGTACTTC. This chain uses TRBV19 with TRBJ2-7; TRBD1 agrees at 7 bases. CDR3 length equals 15 residues. V gave up 5 bases and J gave up 5 bases; unmatched junction bases: 12. Germline assignment: CDR1 LNHDA and CDR2 SQIVND (reference sequence).

The CDR3 region is CASSAYRGASQETQYF. As DNA, the CDR3 is TGTGCCAGCAGCGCCTACAGGGGGGCCTCCCAAGAGACCCAGTACTTC. The rearrangement joins TRBV7-9 to TRBJ2-5; the match to TRBD1 covers 8 bases. J was trimmed by 1 base and V by 5 bases; bases with no gene match: 9. Looked up from germline, CDR1 is SEHNR and CDR2 is FQNEAQ (reference sequence). The length of the CDR3 is 16 residues. The full variable domain, completed using reference TRBV7-9 and TRBJ2-5, is DTGVSQNPRHKITKRGQNVTFRCDPISEHNRLYWYRQTLGQGPEFLTYFQNEAQLEKSRLLSDRFSAERPKGSFSTLEIQRTEQGDSAMYLCASSAYRGASQETQYFGPGTRLLVL.

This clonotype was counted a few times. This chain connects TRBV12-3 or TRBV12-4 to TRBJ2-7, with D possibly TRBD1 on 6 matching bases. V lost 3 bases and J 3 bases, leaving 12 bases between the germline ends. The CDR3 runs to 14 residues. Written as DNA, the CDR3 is TGTGCCAGCAGTTTCATGACAGGCCTCTACGAGCAGTACTTC. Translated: CASSFMTGLYEQYF.

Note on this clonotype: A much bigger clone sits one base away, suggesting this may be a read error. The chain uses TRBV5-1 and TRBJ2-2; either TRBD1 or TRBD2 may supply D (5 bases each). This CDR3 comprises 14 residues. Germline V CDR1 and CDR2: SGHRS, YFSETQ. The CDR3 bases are TGCGCCAGCAGAGGGGCAGGGAACACCGGGGAGCCGTTTTTT. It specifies CASRGAGNTGEPFF.

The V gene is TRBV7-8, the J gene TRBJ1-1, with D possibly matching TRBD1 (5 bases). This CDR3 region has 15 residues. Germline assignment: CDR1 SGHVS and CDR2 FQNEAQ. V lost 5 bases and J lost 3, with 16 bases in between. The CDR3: CASSRWGGIDTEAFF. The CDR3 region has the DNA TGTGCCAGCAGCCGATGGGGGGGGATAGACACTGAAGCTTTCTTT.

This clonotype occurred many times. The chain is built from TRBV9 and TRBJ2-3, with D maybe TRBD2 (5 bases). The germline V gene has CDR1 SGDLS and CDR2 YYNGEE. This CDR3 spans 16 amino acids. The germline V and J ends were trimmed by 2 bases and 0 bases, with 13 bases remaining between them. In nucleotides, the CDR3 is TGTGCCAGCAGCGTCGATAGCGCACCTAGCACAGATACGCAGTATTTT. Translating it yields CASSVDSAPSTDTQYF.